A selection of T cell receptor beta chains follows, all from one sample in a study of cytomegalovirus exposure and HLA in healthy donors. The data were produced by immunoSEQ multiplex PCR, yet TCRdb's version contains in-frame clones alone and is incomplete. The sample consists of some 170,000 clones, about 89% of them appearing once. Sequencing was done on a sample of PBMCs. These receptors were obtained from a man between 18 and 35 years old in good health and CMV-seropositive. Each CDR3 is given with its conserved first and last residue. Fields, in order: J gene, clone size, D gene, V gene, CDR3 protein, CDR3 DNA. A D gene is named only where the DNA matches it firmly. For some rows the clone size is stated as once, few or many, or as a class when expanded; others skip it.

TRBJ1-3 | . | . | TRBV18 | CASSPNSRGGTLSGNTIYF | TGTGCCAGCTCACCCAACTCCCGGGGTGGAACTCTTTCTGGAAACACCATATATTTT
TRBJ1-6 | . | . | TRBV4-3 | CASSQDGPAGSPLHF | TGCGCCAGCAGCCAAGATGGGCCCGCAGGGTCACCCCTCCACTTT
TRBJ1-5 | . | TRBD1 | TRBV19 | CATKGDRVSNQPQHF | TGTGCCACCAAAGGGGACAGGGTAAGCAATCAGCCCCAGCATTTT
TRBJ2-5 | . | TRBD2 | TRBV5-6 | CASSLVASGRETQYF | TGTGCCAGCAGCTTGGTGGCTAGCGGGAGGGAGACCCAGTACTTC
TRBJ1-1 | . | . | TRBV27 | CASSLDARRTEAFF | TGTGCCAGCAGTCTGGACGCCAGGAGGACTGAAGCTTTCTTT
TRBJ2-3 | . | . | TRBV5-1 | CASSLGPSGNADTQYF | TGCGCCAGCAGCTTGGGGCCATCGGGGAACGCAGATACGCAGTATTTT
TRBJ2-1 | . | . | TRBV11-1 | CASSPGRENEQFF | TGTGCCAGCAGCCCAGGCCGAGAGAATGAGCAGTTCTTC
TRBJ1-1 | . | . | TRBV19 | CASTPSGGRTEAFF | TGTGCCAGTACCCCTTCCGGGGGGCGGACTGAAGCTTTCTTT
TRBJ2-7 | . | . | TRBV11-1 | CASSPTSYEQYF | TGTGCCAGCAGCCCCACTAGCTACGAGCAGTACTTC
TRBJ2-4 | . | . | TRBV10-3 | CAISADLAKNIQYF | TGTGCCATCAGTGCAGATTTAGCCAAAAACATTCAGTACTTC
TRBJ2-7 | . | TRBD1 | TRBV4-3 | CASSQTTGSTYEQYF | TGCGCCAGCAGCCAAACGACAGGGTCCACCTACGAGCAGTACTTC
TRBJ2-3 | . | TRBD2 | TRBV28 | CASRGGLAGEDGTDTQYF | TGTGCCAGCAGGGGGGGACTAGCGGGAGAGGATGGCACAGATACGCAGTATTTT
TRBJ1-2 | few | TRBD1 | TRBV7-2 | CASSPGGTGAHGYTF | TGTGCCAGCAGCCCCGGGGGTACAGGGGCCCATGGCTACACCTTC
TRBJ1-1 | . | TRBD1 | TRBV5-1 | CASSHWDRANTEAFF | TGCGCCAGCAGCCACTGGGACAGGGCTAACACTGAAGCTTTCTTT
TRBJ2-1 | . | . | TRBV29-1 | CSAILYSSYNEQFF | TGCAGCGCGATCCTATACAGCTCCTACAATGAGCAGTTCTTC
TRBJ1-1 | . | . | TRBV13 | CASSLPQGMNTEAFF | TGTGCCAGCAGCTTACCTCAGGGCATGAACACTGAAGCTTTCTTT
TRBJ2-7 | . | TRBD2 | TRBV7-9 | CASSSPSGASYEQYF | TGTGCCAGCAGCTCACCTAGCGGGGCCTCCTACGAGCAGTACTTC
TRBJ2-7 | . | . | TRBV27 | CASSPSGSSYEQYF | TGTGCCAGCAGTCCTTCGGGTTCGTCCTACGAGCAGTACTTC
TRBJ2-3 | . | TRBD2 | TRBV7-2 | CASSPASGRRDTQYF | TGTGCCAGCAGCCCGGCTAGCGGGAGGAGGGATACGCAGTATTTT
TRBJ2-3 | . | TRBD2 | TRBV29-1 | CSVPGLAGGDTQYF | TGCAGCGTCCCAGGACTAGCGGGGGGAGATACGCAGTATTTT
TRBJ1-1 | . | . | TRBV7-3 | CASSLMATMNTEAFF | TGTGCCAGCAGCTTAATGGCAACCATGAACACTGAAGCTTTCTTT
TRBJ2-1 | . | TRBD2 | TRBV5-6 | CASSLLAGGGNEQFF | TGTGCCAGCAGCCTACTAGCGGGGGGTGGAAATGAGCAGTTCTTC